This T cell receptor beta chain was documented in a study of T cell responses to AZD1222 COVID-19 vaccine. Sequenced by immunoSEQ multiplex PCR; TCRdb stores in-frame clones only, minus some. The table includes under 100,000 clones, around nine tenths detected once. J gave up 6 bases and V 3 bases, and 5 bases lay outside the gene matches. Germline-derived CDR1 and CDR2 are LNHNV and YYDKDF (reference sequence). The CDR3 loop spans 15 amino acids. This receptor was taken from an adult in good health. This material consisted of peripheral blood, taken on day 0 of AZD1222 vaccination. The chain has TRBV15 and TRBJ1-5; TRBD1 matches 10 bases. CDR3 loop: CATSRTGGKIQPQHF. The CDR3 nucleotides read TGTGCCACCAGCAGGACAGGGGGCAAGATTCAGCCCCAGCATTTT.